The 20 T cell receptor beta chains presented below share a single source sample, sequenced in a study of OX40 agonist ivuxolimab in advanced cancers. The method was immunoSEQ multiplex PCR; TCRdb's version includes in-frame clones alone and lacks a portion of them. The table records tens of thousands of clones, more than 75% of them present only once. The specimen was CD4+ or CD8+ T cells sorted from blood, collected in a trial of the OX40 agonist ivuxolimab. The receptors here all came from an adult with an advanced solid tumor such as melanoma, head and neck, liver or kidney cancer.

The CDR3 DNA is TGTGCCAGCAGATCTGGGGGAAGCTCCTATAATTCACCCCTCCACTTT. Translating it yields CASRSGGSSYNSPLHF. V gene TRBV28 combines with J gene TRBJ1-6, with D possibly matching TRBD1 (5 bases). V lost 6 bases and J 0 bases, leaving 12 bases between the germline ends. The CDR3 spans 16 residues. Germline V gene lookup returns CDR1 MDHEN and CDR2 SYDVKM.

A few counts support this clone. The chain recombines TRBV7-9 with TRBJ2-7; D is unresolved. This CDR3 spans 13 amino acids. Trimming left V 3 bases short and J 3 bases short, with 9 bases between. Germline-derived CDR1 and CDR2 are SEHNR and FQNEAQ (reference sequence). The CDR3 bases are TGTGCCAGCAGCTTCGACCAAAACTACGAGCAGTACTTC. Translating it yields CASSFDQNYEQYF.

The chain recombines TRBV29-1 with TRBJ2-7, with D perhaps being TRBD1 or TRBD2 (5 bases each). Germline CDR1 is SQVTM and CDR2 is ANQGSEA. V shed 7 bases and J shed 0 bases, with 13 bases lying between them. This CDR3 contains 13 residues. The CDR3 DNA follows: TGCAGCGACGGGGACGGCCGCTCCTACGAGCAGTACTTC. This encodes CSDGDGRSYEQYF.

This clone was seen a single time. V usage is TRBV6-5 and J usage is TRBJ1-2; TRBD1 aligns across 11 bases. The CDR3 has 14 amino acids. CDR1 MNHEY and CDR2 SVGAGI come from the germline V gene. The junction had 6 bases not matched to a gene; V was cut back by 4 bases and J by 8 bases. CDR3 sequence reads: CASSLGQGGWGYTF. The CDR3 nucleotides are TGTGCCAGCAGTTTGGGACAGGGGGGATGGGGCTACACCTTC.

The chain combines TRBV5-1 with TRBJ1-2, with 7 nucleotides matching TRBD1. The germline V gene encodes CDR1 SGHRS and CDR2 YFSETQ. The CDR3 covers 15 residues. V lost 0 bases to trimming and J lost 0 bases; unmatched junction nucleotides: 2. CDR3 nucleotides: TGCGCCAGCAGCTTGGAGGACAGGCCTAACTATGGCTACACCTTC. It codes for CASSLEDRPNYGYTF.

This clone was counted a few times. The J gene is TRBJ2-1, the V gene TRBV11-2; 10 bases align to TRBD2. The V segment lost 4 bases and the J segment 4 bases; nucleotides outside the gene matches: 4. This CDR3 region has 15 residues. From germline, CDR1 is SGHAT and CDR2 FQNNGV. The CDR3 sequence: CASSSLAGGYNEQFF. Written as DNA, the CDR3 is TGTGCCAGCAGCTCTTTAGCGGGAGGTTACAATGAGCAGTTCTTC.

This chain's CDR3 is CASSSQWGFNYGYTF. Written as DNA, the CDR3 is TGTGCCAGCAGCTCCCAATGGGGCTTTAACTATGGCTACACCTTC. V is TRBV7-9 and J is TRBJ1-2; D is perhaps TRBD1 (5 bases). Between the trimmed V and J ends, which lost 4 bases and 1 base, there was a span of 13 bases. The V gene's germline CDR1 is SEHNR and CDR2 FQNEAQ (reference sequence). This CDR3 region has 15 residues.

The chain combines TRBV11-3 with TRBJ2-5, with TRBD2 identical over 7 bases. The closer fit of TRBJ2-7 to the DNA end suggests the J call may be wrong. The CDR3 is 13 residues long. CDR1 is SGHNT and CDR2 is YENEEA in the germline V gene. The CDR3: CASSLGRRYEQYF. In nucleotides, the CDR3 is TGTGCCAGCAGCCTCGGGAGGAGGTACGAGCAGTACTTC.

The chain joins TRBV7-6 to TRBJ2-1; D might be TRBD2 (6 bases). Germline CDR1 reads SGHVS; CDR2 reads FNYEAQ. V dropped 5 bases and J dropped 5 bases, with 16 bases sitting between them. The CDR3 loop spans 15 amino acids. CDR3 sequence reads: CASSPGGEINNEQFF. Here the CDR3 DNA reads TGTGCCAGCAGCCCCGGAGGGGAGATCAACAATGAGCAGTTCTTC. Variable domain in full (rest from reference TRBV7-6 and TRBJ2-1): GAGVSQSPRYKVTKRGQDVALRCDPISGHVSLYWYRQALGQGPEFLTYFNYEAQQDKSGLPNDRFSAERPEGSISTLTIQRTEQRDSAMYRCASSPGGEINNEQFFGPGTRLTVL.

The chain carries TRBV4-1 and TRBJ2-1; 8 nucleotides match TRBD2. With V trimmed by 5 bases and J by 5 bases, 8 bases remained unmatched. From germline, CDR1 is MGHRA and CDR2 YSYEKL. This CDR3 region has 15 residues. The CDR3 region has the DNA TGCGCCAGCAGCAGGAACAGCGGGGGCAACAATGAGCAGTTCTTC. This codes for CASSRNSGGNNEQFF.

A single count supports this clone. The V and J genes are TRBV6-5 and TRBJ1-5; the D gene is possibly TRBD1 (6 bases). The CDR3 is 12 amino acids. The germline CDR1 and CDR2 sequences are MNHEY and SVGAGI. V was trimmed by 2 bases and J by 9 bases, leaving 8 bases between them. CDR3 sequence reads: CASSYEQGPQHF. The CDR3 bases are TGTGCCAGCAGTTACGAACAGGGGCCCCAGCATTTT.

In DNA, the CDR3 is TGTGCCAGCAGTGAAGCGAAAGCGGGAGTTGGCACAGATACGCAGTATTTT. This translates into CASSEAKAGVGTDTQYF. This chain uses TRBV6-1 with TRBJ2-3, with 8 nucleotides matching TRBD2. The CDR3 totals 17 residues. V dropped 0 bases and J dropped 1; count of bases not matched to a gene: 6. Germline loops: CDR1 MNHNS, CDR2 SASEGT.

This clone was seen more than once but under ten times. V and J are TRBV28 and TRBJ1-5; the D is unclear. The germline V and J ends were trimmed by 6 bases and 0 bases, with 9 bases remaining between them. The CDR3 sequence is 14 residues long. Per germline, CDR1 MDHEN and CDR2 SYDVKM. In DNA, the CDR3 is TGTGCCAGCAGGATCGGGCTTAGCAATCAGCCCCAGCATTTT. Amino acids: CASRIGLSNQPQHF.

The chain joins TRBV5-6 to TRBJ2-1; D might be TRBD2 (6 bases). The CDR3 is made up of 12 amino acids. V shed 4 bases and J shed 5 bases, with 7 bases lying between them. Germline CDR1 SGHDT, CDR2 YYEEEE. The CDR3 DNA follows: TGTGCCAGCAGCCGGAGGGACAATGAGCAGTTCTTC. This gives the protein CASSRRDNEQFF.

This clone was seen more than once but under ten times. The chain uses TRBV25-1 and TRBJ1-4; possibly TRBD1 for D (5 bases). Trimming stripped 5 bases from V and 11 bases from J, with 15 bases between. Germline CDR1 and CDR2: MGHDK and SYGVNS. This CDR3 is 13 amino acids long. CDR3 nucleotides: TGTGCCAGCAGTTCGGGCACGGGGCCTAAACTGTTTTTT. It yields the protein CASSSGTGPKLFF.

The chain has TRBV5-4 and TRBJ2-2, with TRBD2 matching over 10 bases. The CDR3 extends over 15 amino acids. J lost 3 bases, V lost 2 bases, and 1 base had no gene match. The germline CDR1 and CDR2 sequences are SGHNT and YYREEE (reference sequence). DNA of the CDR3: TGTGCCAGCAGCTTAGCGGGAGGGTACACCGGGGAGCTGTTTTTT. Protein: CASSLAGGYTGELFF.

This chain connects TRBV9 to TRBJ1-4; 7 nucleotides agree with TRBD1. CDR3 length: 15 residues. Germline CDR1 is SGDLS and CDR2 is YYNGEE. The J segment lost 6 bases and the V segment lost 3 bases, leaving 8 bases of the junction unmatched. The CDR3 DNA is TGTGCCAGCAGCGGCCGACAGGGTTCCCATGAAAAACTGTTTTTT. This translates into CASSGRQGSHEKLFF.

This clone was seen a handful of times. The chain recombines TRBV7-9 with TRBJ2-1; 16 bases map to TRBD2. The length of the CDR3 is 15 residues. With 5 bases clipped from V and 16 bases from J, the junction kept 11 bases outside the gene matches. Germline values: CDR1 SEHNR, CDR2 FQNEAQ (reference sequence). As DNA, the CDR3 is TGTGCCAGCAGCCCGGGGACTAGCGGGAGGGCACTCTCCTTCTTC. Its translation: CASSPGTSGRALSFF.

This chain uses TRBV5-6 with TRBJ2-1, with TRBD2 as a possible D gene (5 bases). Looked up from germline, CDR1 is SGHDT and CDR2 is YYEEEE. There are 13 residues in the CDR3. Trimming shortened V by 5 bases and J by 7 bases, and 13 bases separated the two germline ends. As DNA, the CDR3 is TGTGCCAGCAGAAATATACGGGGAAATGAGCAGTTCTTC. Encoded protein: CASRNIRGNEQFF.

CDR3 DNA sequence: TGTGCCAGTAGCCTTACCGGGACAGAGACCTACGAGCAGTACTTC. Protein sequence: CASSLTGTETYEQYF. The V gene is TRBV19, the J gene TRBJ2-7; 7 bases fit TRBD1. From germline, CDR1 is LNHDA and CDR2 SQIVND (reference sequence). This CDR3 is built from 15 residues. Unmatched junction bases numbered 10, after V lost 6 bases and J lost 2 bases.